This T cell receptor beta chain was identified during a study of blood T cell repertoires in COVID-19. Background on the study: COVID-19 samples, acute and convalescent, were from the United States, Italy and Spain.

Germline V gene data show CDR1 as LGHNA and CDR2 as YSLEER. V was shortened by 5 bases and J by 8 bases, with 15 bases between the two germline ends. The CDR3 has 13 residues. In the study's own analysis: For nucleated cells, counts were estimated from reference gene primer amplification. The protocol was immunoSEQ multiplex PCR, while the TCRdb copy is restricted to in-frame clones and leaves out a portion. V, J and clone size were drawn from that table, and D and trimming were deduced from the DNA. The data show around 160,000 clones, over 75% seen once. This study enrolled people aged about 18 to 100 from about two dozen US geographic areas.

The clonotype comes from a woman aged 25-40 years with acute COVID-19. The specimen was PBMCs or T cells enriched from blood (not recorded which). The rearrangement uses TRBV4-3 and TRBJ1-2; the D gene is possibly TRBD1 (5 bases). CDR3 sequence: CASSEGRDLGYTF. DNA of the CDR3: TGCGCCAGCAGCGAGGGAAGGGACTTGGGCTACACCTTC.